The sequence of this T cell receptor (beta chain) was determined in a study of T-cell reconstitution after alpha-beta-depleted transplantation in children. This clonotype has only a few counts. The authors prepared the TCRbeta library with unique molecular identifiers. TCRdb ran MiXCR on the PCR reads and lists one entry per CDR3 protein. The data contain nearly 550,000 distinct CDR3 sequences, about a sixth of them seen just once; the ten biggest clones take up 3.3%. Trimming pared 5 bases from V and 5 bases from J, leaving 19 bases between. Germline V gives CDR1 SEHNR, CDR2 FQNEAQ (reference sequence). This CDR3 has 15 residues.

The origin of this receptor is a human donor who donated a stem cell graft to a child with acute lymphoblastic leukemia. The chain combines TRBV7-9 with TRBJ2-7; D assignment may be TRBD1 or TRBD2 (5 bases each). The starting material was PBMCs from the stem cell graft donor, obtained from the stem cell graft. CDR3 coding DNA: TGTGCCAGCAGCGGCCCCGGGACGTTCAACAACGAGCAGTACTTC. This codes for CASSGPGTFNNEQYF.